This T cell receptor beta chain was profiled in a study of cytomegalovirus exposure and HLA in healthy donors. Broader study findings: Some V segments, TRBV6-2 and TRBV6-3 among them, were indistinguishable and were therefore excluded. Researchers reported in a later analysis that a missense DCLRE1C variant was tied to TCR beta V- and J-gene trimming.

PCR amplification relied on 60 Vbeta primers (plus 13 Jbeta primers). The table came from immunoSEQ multiplex PCR; TCRdb's copy has only in-frame clones and leaves some out. The table has over 150,000 clones, 84% seen once. In the case of this clone: Its antigen is not identified.

The CDR3 covers 13 residues. CDR1 and CDR2 from the germline V gene are KGHSH and LQKENI. The V gene end was trimmed by 3 bases and the J gene end by 16 bases; junction bases not matched to a gene: 12. The genes are TRBV18 and TRBJ1-3, with 7 nucleotides matching TRBD1. The sequence was collected from a girl aged 5-17 years in good health and CMV-seropositive. Material: PBMCs. The CDR3 sequence: CASSPVDRIARYF. CDR3 DNA sequence: TGTGCCAGCTCACCTGTGGACAGGATAGCTCGGTATTTT.